The clone carrying this T cell receptor (beta chain) was seen more than once but under ten times. This entry belongs to a study of cytomegalovirus exposure and HLA in healthy donors. 60 Vbeta and 13 Jbeta primers were used in PCR. Original methodology: In a later analysis, of around 85 million unique beta chains, about 12 million appeared in at least two donors. The assay was immunoSEQ multiplex PCR, and TCRdb's table has in-frame clones only and misses some. Clonal size and the V and J genes are those of that table, whereas D and trimming came from the DNA. The top ten clones hold about 2.9% of a sample with about 120,000 clones, approximately 80% of them seen once. V gave up 10 bases and J gave up 6 bases, with 18 bases separating them. CDR1 is MNHNS and CDR2 is SASEGT in the germline V gene. This CDR3 comprises 14 residues.

V is TRBV6-1 and J is TRBJ1-4; tentatively, D is TRBD1 (5 bases). This TCR was sampled from a woman aged 60 to 75 in good health and CMV-seropositive. Sequencing was carried out using PBMCs. Written as DNA, the CDR3 is TGTGCCACACAAACGACAGCAGCCGATGAAAAACTGTTTTTT. Translation: CATQTTAADEKLFF.